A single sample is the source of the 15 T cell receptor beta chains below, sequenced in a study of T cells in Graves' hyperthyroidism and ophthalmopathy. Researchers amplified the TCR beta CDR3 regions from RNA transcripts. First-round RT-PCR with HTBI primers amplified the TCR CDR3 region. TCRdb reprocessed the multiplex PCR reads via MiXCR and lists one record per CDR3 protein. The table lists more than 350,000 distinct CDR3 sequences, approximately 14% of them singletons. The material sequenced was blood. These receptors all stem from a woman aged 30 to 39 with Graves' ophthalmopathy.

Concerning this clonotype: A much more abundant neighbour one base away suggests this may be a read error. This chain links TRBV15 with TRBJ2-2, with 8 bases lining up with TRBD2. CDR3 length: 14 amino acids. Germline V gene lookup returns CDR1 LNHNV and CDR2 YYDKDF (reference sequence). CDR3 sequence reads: CATNPAGGSGELVF. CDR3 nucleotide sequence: TGTGCCACCAACCCCGCGGGGGGCTCCGGGGAGCTGGTTTTT.

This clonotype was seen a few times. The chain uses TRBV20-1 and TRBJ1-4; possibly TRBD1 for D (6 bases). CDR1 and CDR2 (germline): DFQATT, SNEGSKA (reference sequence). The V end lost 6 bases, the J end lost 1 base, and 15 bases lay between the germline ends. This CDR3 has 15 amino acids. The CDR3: CSAVGTGRTNEKLFF. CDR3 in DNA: TGCAGTGCAGTCGGAACAGGGAGAACTAATGAAAAACTGTTTTTT.

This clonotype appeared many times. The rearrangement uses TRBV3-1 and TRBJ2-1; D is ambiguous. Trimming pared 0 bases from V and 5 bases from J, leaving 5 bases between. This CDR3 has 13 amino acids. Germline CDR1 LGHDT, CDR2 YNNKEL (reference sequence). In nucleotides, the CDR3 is TGTGCCAGCAGCCAAGATCTAAACAATGAGCAGTTCTTC. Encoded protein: CASSQDLNNEQFF.

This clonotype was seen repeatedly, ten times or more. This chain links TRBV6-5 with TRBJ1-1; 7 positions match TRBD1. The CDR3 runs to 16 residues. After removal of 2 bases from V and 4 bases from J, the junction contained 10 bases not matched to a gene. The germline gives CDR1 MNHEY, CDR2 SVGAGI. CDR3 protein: CASSYHTGTEPTEAFF. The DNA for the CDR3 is TGTGCCAGCAGTTACCACACAGGGACAGAGCCCACTGAAGCTTTCTTT.

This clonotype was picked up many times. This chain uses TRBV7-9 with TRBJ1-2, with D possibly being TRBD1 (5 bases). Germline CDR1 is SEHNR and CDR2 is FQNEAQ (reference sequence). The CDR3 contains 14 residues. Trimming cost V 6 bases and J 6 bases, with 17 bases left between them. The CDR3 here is CASRSAIRGDGYTF. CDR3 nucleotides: TGTGCCAGCAGGTCCGCGATTAGAGGGGATGGCTACACCTTC.

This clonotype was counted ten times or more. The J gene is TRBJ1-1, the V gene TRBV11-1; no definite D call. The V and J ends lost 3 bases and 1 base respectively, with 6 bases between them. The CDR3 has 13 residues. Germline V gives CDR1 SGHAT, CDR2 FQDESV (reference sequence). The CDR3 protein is CASSFRRNTEAFF. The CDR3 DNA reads TGTGCCAGCAGCTTTAGAAGGAACACTGAAGCTTTCTTT.

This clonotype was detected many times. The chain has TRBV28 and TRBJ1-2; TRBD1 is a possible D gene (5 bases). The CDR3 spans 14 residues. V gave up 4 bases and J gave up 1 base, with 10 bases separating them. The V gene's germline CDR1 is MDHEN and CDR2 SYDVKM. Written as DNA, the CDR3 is TGTGCCAGCAGTTCCAGACAGATTAACTATGGCTACACCTTC. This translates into CASSSRQINYGYTF.

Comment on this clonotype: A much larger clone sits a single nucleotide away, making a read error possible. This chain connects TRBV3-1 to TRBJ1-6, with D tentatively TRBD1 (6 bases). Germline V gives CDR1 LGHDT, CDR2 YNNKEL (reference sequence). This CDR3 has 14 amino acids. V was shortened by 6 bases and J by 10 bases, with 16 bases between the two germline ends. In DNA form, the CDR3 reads TGTGCCAGCAGGAAATCCCAGGGGACCTCACCCCTCCACTTT. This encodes CASRKSQGTSPLHF. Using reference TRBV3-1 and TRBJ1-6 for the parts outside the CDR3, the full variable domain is DTAVSQTPKYLVTQMGNDKSIKCEQNLGHDTMYWYKQDSKKFLKIMFSYNNKELIINETVPNRFSPKSPDKAHLNLHINSLELGDSAVYFCASRKSQGTSPLHFGNGTRLTVT.

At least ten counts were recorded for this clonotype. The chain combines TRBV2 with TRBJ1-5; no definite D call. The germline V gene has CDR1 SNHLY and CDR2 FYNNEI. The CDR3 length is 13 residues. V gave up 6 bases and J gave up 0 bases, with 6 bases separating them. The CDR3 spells CASRRGSNQPQHF. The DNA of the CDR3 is TGTGCCAGCAGGCGGGGTAGCAATCAGCCCCAGCATTTT.

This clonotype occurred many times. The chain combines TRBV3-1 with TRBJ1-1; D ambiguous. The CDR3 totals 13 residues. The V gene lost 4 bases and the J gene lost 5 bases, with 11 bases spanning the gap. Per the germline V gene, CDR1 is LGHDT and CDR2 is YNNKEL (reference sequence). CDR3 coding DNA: TGTGCCAGCAGCCGCGTTGTTCGGACTGAAGCTTTCTTT. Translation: CASSRVVRTEAFF.

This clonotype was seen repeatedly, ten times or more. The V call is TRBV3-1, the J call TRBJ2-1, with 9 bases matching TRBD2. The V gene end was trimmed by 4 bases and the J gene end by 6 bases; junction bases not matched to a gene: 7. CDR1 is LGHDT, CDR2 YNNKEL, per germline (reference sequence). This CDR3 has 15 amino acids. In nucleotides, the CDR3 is TGTGCCAGCAGCCTAAGACTAGCGGAGGTCAATGAGCAGTTCTTC. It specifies CASSLRLAEVNEQFF.

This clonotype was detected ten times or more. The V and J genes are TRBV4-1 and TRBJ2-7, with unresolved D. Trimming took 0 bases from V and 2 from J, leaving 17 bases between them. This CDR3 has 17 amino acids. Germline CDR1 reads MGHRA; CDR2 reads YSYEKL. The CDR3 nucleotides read TGCGCCAGCAGCCAAGACTCGGGCCCAAATCTCCCCTACGAGCAGTACTTC. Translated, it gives CASSQDSGPNLPYEQYF.

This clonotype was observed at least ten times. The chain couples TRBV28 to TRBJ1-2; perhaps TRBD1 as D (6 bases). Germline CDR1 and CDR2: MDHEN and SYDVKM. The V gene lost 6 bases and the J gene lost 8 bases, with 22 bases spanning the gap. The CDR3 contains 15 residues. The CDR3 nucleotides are TGTGCCAGCAGCGACTTGAGCAGGGGATTGAGGGGCTACACCTTC. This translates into CASSDLSRGLRGYTF.

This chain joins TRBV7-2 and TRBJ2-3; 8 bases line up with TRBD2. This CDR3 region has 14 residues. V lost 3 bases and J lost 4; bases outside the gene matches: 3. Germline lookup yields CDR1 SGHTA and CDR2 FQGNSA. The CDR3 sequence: CASSFSGVSDTQYF. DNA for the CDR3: TGTGCCAGCAGCTTTAGCGGGGTATCAGATACGCAGTATTTT.

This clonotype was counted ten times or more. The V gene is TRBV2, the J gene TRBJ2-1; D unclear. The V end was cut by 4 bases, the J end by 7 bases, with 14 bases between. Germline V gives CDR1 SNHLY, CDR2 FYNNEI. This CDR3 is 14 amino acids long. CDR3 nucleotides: TGTGCCAGCAGTGCCCGGAAGGTGGGGAATGAGCAGTTCTTC. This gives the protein CASSARKVGNEQFF.